These 11 T cell receptor beta chains were sequenced from one sample in a study of T cells in Graves' hyperthyroidism and ophthalmopathy. TCR beta CDR3 regions were amplified from RNA transcripts. A set of HTBI primers served as the primers for a first-round RT-PCR of the TCR CDR3. TCRdb redid the calling of the multiplex PCR reads with MiXCR, one entry per CDR3 protein. The repertoire holds roughly 660,000 distinct CDR3 sequences, with 17% as singletons. The sequenced sample consisted of blood. These TCRs come from a man aged 50-60 years with Graves' hyperthyroidism.

This clonotype was found many times. The V gene is TRBV28, the J gene TRBJ2-1; D is ambiguous. The CDR3 extends over 16 amino acids. V was pared by 5 bases and J by 2 bases, with 16 bases between. Germline V gene data show CDR1 as MDHEN and CDR2 as SYDVKM. CDR3 loop: CASSPRTGIAYNEQFF. The CDR3 coding sequence is TGTGCCAGCAGTCCGAGGACGGGTATAGCCTACAATGAGCAGTTCTTC.

J is TRBJ2-2 and V is TRBV6-2 or TRBV6-3; D possibly uses TRBD1 or TRBD2 (5 bases each). The germline V gene encodes CDR1 MNHEY and CDR2 SVGEGT. Deletions cut 4 bases from V and 3 bases from J, with 18 bases between. This CDR3 has 17 residues. CDR3 sequence: CASSSLLTVGDTGELFF. The DNA for the CDR3 is TGTGCCAGCAGTTCTCTACTGACAGTGGGAGACACCGGGGAGCTGTTTTTT.

This clonotype was observed many times. CDR3 amino acids: CASSLIVNPSYGYTF. CDR3 bases: TGTGCCAGCAGTTTAATAGTTAATCCGTCCTATGGCTACACCTTC. The chain employs TRBV28 and TRBJ1-2, with D uncertain. The CDR3 runs to 15 residues. Germline CDR1 reads MDHEN; CDR2 reads SYDVKM. V lost 2 bases and J 4 bases, leaving 14 bases between the germline ends.

On this clonotype itself: The junction shows a germline mismatch at one end, possibly a read error. The chain has TRBV9 and TRBJ1-1, with D unclear. Looked up from germline, CDR1 is SGDLS and CDR2 is YYNGEE. The CDR3 contains 15 residues. CDR3 DNA: TGTGCCAGCAGCGTAGCTTCGCAGCCGGGCACTGAATCTTTCTTT. It specifies CASSVASQPGTESFF.

This clonotype was seen only a few times. The rearrangement joins TRBV5-5 to TRBJ1-1; 8 bases fit TRBD1. V lost 5 bases to trimming and J lost 3 bases; unmatched junction nucleotides: 9. From germline, CDR1 is SGHKS and CDR2 YYEKEE (reference sequence). This CDR3 is 15 amino acids long. The CDR3 loop reads CASSLVGQGHTEAFF. The CDR3 region has the DNA TGTGCCAGCAGTCTTGTAGGACAGGGCCACACTGAAGCTTTCTTT. The full variable domain, its missing parts supplied by reference TRBV5-5 and TRBJ1-1, is DAGVTQSPTHLIKTRGQQVTLRCSPISGHKSVSWYQQVLGQGPQFIFQYYEKEERGRGNFPDRFSARQFPNYSSELNVNALLLGDSALYLCASSLVGQGHTEAFFGQGTRLTVV.

At least ten counts were recorded for this clonotype. The chain employs TRBV9 and TRBJ1-2; D may be TRBD1 (6 bases). Germline assignment: CDR1 SGDLS and CDR2 YYNGEE. The CDR3 covers 17 residues. Trimming took off 4 bases at V and 2 bases at J, with 21 bases between the two ends. This CDR3 is CASSTNRAGGMNYGYTF. CDR3 bases: TGTGCCAGCAGCACGAACAGGGCTGGGGGCATGAACTATGGCTACACCTTC.

This rearrangement joins TRBV19 to TRBJ2-2; 14 bases match TRBD2. Germline values: CDR1 LNHDA, CDR2 SQIVND (reference sequence). J lost 8 bases, V lost 3 bases, and 11 bases had no gene match. The CDR3 consists of 18 residues. CDR3 loop: CASSIGLAGGRRTGELFF. In DNA form, the CDR3 reads TGTGCCAGTAGTATCGGACTAGCGGGAGGTAGAAGGACAGGGGAGCTGTTTTTT.

This clonotype came up many times. The J gene is TRBJ2-3, the V gene TRBV7-2; D gene unclear. V was pared by 0 bases and J by 3 bases, with 10 bases between. The CDR3 contains 15 residues. Looked up from germline, CDR1 is SGHTA and CDR2 is FQGNSA. Here the CDR3 DNA reads TGTGCCAGCAGCTTAGCGGCTTGGAGAACAGATACGCAGTATTTT. This sequence encodes CASSLAAWRTDTQYF.

This clonotype was seen a few times. A much larger clone is a single base away; this may be a read error. CDR3: CANSEPLGGNYGYTF. CDR3 DNA sequence: TGTGCCAACAGTGAACCACTCGGGGGGAACTATGGCTACACCTTC. The J gene is TRBJ1-2, the V gene TRBV2, with D perhaps TRBD1 (5 bases). Germline V gene data show CDR1 as SNHLY and CDR2 as FYNNEI. The CDR3 is 15 residues long.

This clonotype was seen many times. This chain uses TRBV13 with TRBJ2-3; TRBD2 agrees at 13 bases. From germline, CDR1 is PRHDT and CDR2 FYEKMQ (reference sequence). The CDR3 extends over 16 amino acids. V gave up 4 bases and J gave up 5 bases; unmatched junction bases: 6. In DNA, the CDR3 is TGTGCCAGCAGCTCCGGACTAGCGGGAGACGGAGATACGCAGTATTTT. Its translation is CASSSGLAGDGDTQYF.

This clonotype turned up a few times. The V and J genes are TRBV20-1 and TRBJ1-1; no reliable D call. V was trimmed by 2 bases and J by 1 base, leaving 8 bases between them. The CDR3 extends over 13 amino acids. Germline CDR1 and CDR2: DFQATT and SNEGSKA (reference sequence). This chain's CDR3 is CSARPPKNTEAFF. The CDR3 DNA sequence: TGCAGTGCTAGACCCCCCAAGAACACTGAAGCTTTCTTT.